This T cell receptor (beta chain) appears in the sequencing data of a study of blood T cells in healthy people across ages. There are 13 residues in the CDR3. Losses at the gene ends were 7 bases for V and 3 bases for J; bases not matched to a gene: 5. In germline, CDR1 is MNHEY, CDR2 SVGAGI. A J-beta primer mix and a sample-barcoded 5' primer were used in a second PCR of about 7 to 12 cycles. TCRdb fed the 5' RACE reads into MiXCR, producing one record per CDR3 protein. The sample holds about 1.5 million distinct CDR3 sequences, roughly two fifths seen once. The clonotype was recovered from a woman aged 18-29 years in good health. The sequencing sample was made of blood. V gene TRBV6-5 combines with J gene TRBJ2-7, with 8 bases that match TRBD1. CDR3 amino acids: CASMTGAGYEQYF. CDR3 nucleotide sequence: TGTGCCAGCATGACAGGGGCTGGCTACGAGCAGTACTTC.